The 30 T cell receptor beta chains presented below share a single source sample, sequenced in a study of glioma-infiltrating T cells after dendritic cell vaccination. Time point indicated: after dendritic cell vaccination, including at tumor progression/relapse. TCRdb's table, derived via immunoSEQ multiplex PCR, lists solely in-frame clones and lacks some. The sample lists tens of thousands of clones, roughly 87% occurring once. The starting material was blood, obtained after dendritic cell vaccination. The receptors were gathered from a human donor with glioblastoma.

This clone appeared a few times. The CDR3 bases are TGTGCCTGGAATCCGGGTAGCAACACTGAAGCTTTCTTT. It specifies CAWNPGSNTEAFF. The J gene is TRBJ1-1, the V gene TRBV30; D gene ambiguous. The germline V gene has CDR1 GTSNPN and CDR2 SVGIG (reference sequence). The CDR3 consists of 13 residues. V was shortened by 4 bases and J by 2 bases, with 11 bases between the two germline ends.

This chain uses TRBV6-1 with TRBJ2-7, with D uncertain. CDR1 and CDR2 (germline): MNHNS, SASEGT. The CDR3 spans 12 residues. V dropped 6 bases and J dropped 3 bases, with 9 bases sitting between them. The CDR3 DNA sequence: TGTGCCAGCAGACCAGAACACTACGAGCAGTACTTC. This codes for CASRPEHYEQYF.

CDR3 coding DNA: TGTGCCAGCAGCGTAGAGCCACTAGCGGGGGGAACCGGGGAGCTGTTTTTT. Its protein product is CASSVEPLAGGTGELFF. This rearrangement joins TRBV9 to TRBJ2-2; 12 positions match TRBD2. This CDR3 contains 17 residues. Germline V gene data show CDR1 as SGDLS and CDR2 as YYNGEE. Trimming at V came to 0 bases and at J to 5 bases, leaving 5 bases not matched to a gene.

This clone was seen a few times. This chain connects TRBV7-9 to TRBJ1-5; the match to TRBD1 covers 7 bases. The CDR3 length is 14 residues. V was pared by 5 bases and J by 5 bases, with 6 bases of the junction left unmatched. Germline V gene lookup returns CDR1 SEHNR and CDR2 FQNEAQ (reference sequence). The CDR3 spells CASSDTGEYQPQHF. CDR3 DNA sequence: TGTGCCAGCAGCGACACAGGGGAATATCAGCCCCAGCATTTT.

This chain links TRBV27 with TRBJ2-1; TRBD1 matches at 8 bases. The CDR3 length is 14 residues. V trimming: 7 bases; J trimming: 5 bases; junction bases outside the gene matches: 7. Germline V gene data show CDR1 as MNHEY and CDR2 as SMNVEV (reference sequence). The CDR3 spells CASKWDRRNNEQFF. The CDR3 DNA follows: TGTGCCAGCAAGTGGGACAGGAGGAACAATGAGCAGTTCTTC.

The genes are TRBV4-1 and TRBJ2-7; D ambiguous. Germline V gives CDR1 MGHRA, CDR2 YSYEKL. The CDR3 has 12 residues. The germline V and J ends were trimmed by 0 bases and 4 bases, with 4 bases remaining between them. The chain's CDR3 is CASSQERYEQYF. CDR3 nucleotides: TGCGCCAGCAGCCAAGAGCGGTACGAGCAGTACTTC.

This chain joins TRBV27 and TRBJ1-5; TRBD1 might be the D (6 bases). V lost 2 bases to trimming and J lost 7 bases, with 12 bases between them. CDR1 and CDR2 (germline): MNHEY, SMNVEV (reference sequence). The CDR3 is 14 amino acids. The DNA for the CDR3 is TGTGCCAGCAGTTTAGGACAGTTGCGGCAGCCCCAGCATTTT. This sequence encodes CASSLGQLRQPQHF.

The chain is built from TRBV6-1 and TRBJ1-1; D is unclear. This CDR3 contains 13 residues. Between the trimmed V and J ends, which lost 0 bases and 7 bases, there was a span of 9 bases. The germline V gene has CDR1 MNHNS and CDR2 SASEGT. CDR3 sequence: CASSEALRGEAFF. CDR3 nucleotides: TGTGCCAGCAGTGAAGCGCTTCGGGGTGAAGCTTTCTTT.

This clone was seen more than once but under ten times. This chain connects TRBV19 to TRBJ1-2; D is perhaps TRBD1 (6 bases). V was pared by 6 bases and J by 4 bases, with 21 bases between. CDR1 and CDR2 from the germline V gene are LNHDA and SQIVND (reference sequence). The CDR3 runs to 16 residues. CDR3 in amino acids: CASRALSQGASYGYTF. The CDR3 DNA follows: TGTGCCAGTAGGGCCCTTTCACAGGGAGCCTCCTATGGCTACACCTTC.

The V and J genes are TRBV19 and TRBJ1-5; D is possibly TRBD1 (6 bases). Germline V gene data show CDR1 as LNHDA and CDR2 as SQIVND (reference sequence). This CDR3 spans 15 amino acids. Deletions cut 7 bases from V and 1 base from J, with 14 bases between. The CDR3 DNA sequence: TGTGCCAGTACCGACAGGCTGATGAGCAATCAGCCCCAGCATTTT. This codes for CASTDRLMSNQPQHF.

The rearrangement uses TRBV11-2 and TRBJ2-2; unclear D gene. CDR1 and CDR2 (germline): SGHAT, FQNNGV. Trimming cost V 3 bases and J 0 bases, with 5 bases left between them. The CDR3 is 14 amino acids. CDR3: CASSFNTNTGELFF. DNA of the CDR3: TGTGCCAGCAGCTTTAACACGAACACCGGGGAGCTGTTTTTT.

The chain uses TRBV7-8 and TRBJ2-1, with D possibly TRBD1 on 6 matching bases. Between the trimmed V and J ends, which lost 1 base and 4 bases, there was a span of 11 bases. The CDR3 loop spans 15 amino acids. Germline values: CDR1 SGHVS, CDR2 FQNEAQ. CDR3 sequence: CASSLENQGYNEQFF. In DNA, the CDR3 is TGTGCCAGCAGCTTAGAGAATCAGGGGTACAATGAGCAGTTCTTC.

The gene calls are TRBV5-6 and TRBJ2-7; a weak D match, TRBD1 (6 bases). Trimming left V 4 bases short and J 3 bases short, with 14 bases between. Germline CDR1 SGHDT, CDR2 YYEEEE. This CDR3 spans 14 amino acids. CDR3 DNA: TGTGCCAGCAGCCCTGGCCAGGGGAGCTACGAGCAGTACTTC. This gives the protein CASSPGQGSYEQYF.

This chain uses TRBV7-8 with TRBJ1-3; D unclear. CDR3 length equals 14 residues. Between the trimmed V and J ends, which lost 3 bases and 0 bases, there was a span of 6 bases. Germline CDR1 reads SGHVS; CDR2 reads FQNEAQ. In nucleotides, the CDR3 is TGTGCCAGCAGCTTTACAGACTCTGGAAACACCATATATTTT. Translated, it gives CASSFTDSGNTIYF.

The CDR3: CASSTSHPGGEKLFF. DNA of the CDR3: TGTGCCAGCAGCACGAGCCACCCCGGAGGTGAAAAACTGTTTTTT. The chain employs TRBV14 and TRBJ1-4; D call uncertain. The CDR3 runs to 15 residues. The germline V and J ends were trimmed by 5 bases and 7 bases, with 17 bases remaining between them. Germline lookup yields CDR1 SGHDN and CDR2 FVKESK.

V usage is TRBV6-5 and J usage is TRBJ1-5; the match to TRBD1 covers 7 bases. The germline gives CDR1 MNHEY, CDR2 SVGAGI. This CDR3 is built from 14 residues. V gave up 6 bases and J gave up 5 bases; unmatched junction bases: 7. CDR3 sequence (DNA): TGTGCCAGCAGGGACACAGGGGATGATCAGCCCCAGCATTTT. This sequence encodes CASRDTGDDQPQHF.

The V and J genes are TRBV18 and TRBJ1-2, with 7 bases that match TRBD1. CDR1 and CDR2 from the germline V gene are KGHSH and LQKENI. The CDR3 is 14 amino acids. V was pared by 6 bases and J by 4 bases, with 8 bases of the junction left unmatched. CDR3 nucleotide sequence: TGTGCCAGCTCGGAGGGGGCGCTGGGCTATGGCTACACCTTC. Encoded protein: CASSEGALGYGYTF.

V usage is TRBV4-3 and J usage is TRBJ2-1, with TRBD2 identical over 8 bases. Trimming took 3 bases from V and 9 from J; bases not matched to a gene: 10. CDR1 is LGHNA, CDR2 YSLEER, per germline. The CDR3 runs to 15 residues. CDR3 sequence reads: CASSHIAGPGREQFF. As DNA, the CDR3 is TGCGCCAGCAGCCACATAGCGGGGCCGGGTCGTGAGCAGTTCTTC.

The sample holds a few counts of this clone. Other DNA sequences in the same sample also yield this CDR3. This CDR3 is CASTVESSYEQYF. CDR3 DNA: TGTGCCAGCACGGTGGAGAGCTCCTACGAGCAGTACTTC. The chain is built from TRBV2 and TRBJ2-7; D gene ambiguous. V lost 7 bases and J lost 0, with 10 bases in between. Germline V lookup: CDR1 SNHLY, CDR2 FYNNEI. The CDR3 length is 13 residues.

This clone has only a few counts. The chain is built from TRBV7-9 and TRBJ2-7; 7 bases agree with TRBD1. The germline CDR1 and CDR2 sequences are SEHNR and FQNEAQ (reference sequence). The CDR3 covers 14 residues. The trim removed 3 bases at V and 5 bases at J, leaving 7 bases unmatched. The CDR3 loop reads CASSFRQGSDEQYF. The CDR3 DNA sequence: TGTGCCAGCAGCTTTAGACAGGGATCAGACGAGCAGTACTTC.

CDR3 sequence reads: CASSVSTGVGGTQYF. The CDR3 DNA follows: TGTGCCAGCAGCGTCTCGACAGGGGTCGGTGGGACCCAGTACTTC. The chain employs TRBV9 and TRBJ2-5; 8 nucleotides match TRBD1. Germline CDR1 is SGDLS and CDR2 is YYNGEE. The J segment lost 7 bases and the V segment lost 2 bases, leaving 10 bases of the junction unmatched. The CDR3 contains 15 residues.

The chain links TRBV7-8 to TRBJ2-7, with TRBD2 as a possible D gene (5 bases). The length of the CDR3 is 15 residues. Germline CDR1 reads SGHVS; CDR2 reads FQNEAQ. Trimming took 5 bases from V and 4 from J, leaving 18 bases between them. In DNA form, the CDR3 reads TGTGCCAGCAGCCAAACTCACGGGGTTGGGTACGAGCAGTACTTC. Its protein product is CASSQTHGVGYEQYF.

This rearrangement joins TRBV25-1 to TRBJ1-4, with D possibly TRBD1 on 6 matching bases. Germline CDR1 MGHDK, CDR2 SYGVNS. The CDR3 covers 14 residues. The V gene lost 3 bases and the J gene lost 4 bases, with 9 bases spanning the gap. The CDR3 DNA sequence: TGTGCCAGCAGTGATCCGGACAGTAATGAAAAACTGTTTTTT. This gives the protein CASSDPDSNEKLFF.

The chain uses TRBV19 and TRBJ2-1; TRBD1 matches 8 bases. The CDR3 totals 12 residues. Trimming removed 6 bases from V and 12 bases from J; junction bases left unmatched: 7. The germline CDR1 and CDR2 sequences are LNHDA and SQIVND (reference sequence). CDR3 residues: CASRSTGAGQFF. The CDR3 coding sequence is TGTGCCAGTAGGTCGACAGGGGCTGGGCAGTTCTTC.

This clone is a singleton in its sample. The genes are TRBV7-2 and TRBJ1-5, with 7 bases matching TRBD1. Looked up from germline, CDR1 is SGHTA and CDR2 is FQGNSA. The length of the CDR3 is 15 residues. After removal of 1 base from V and 7 bases from J, the junction contained 7 bases not matched to a gene. CDR3 bases: TGTGCCAGCAGCTTAGGCCCAGGGGGGAGACAGCCCCAGCATTTT. Protein product: CASSLGPGGRQPQHF.

About this clone: The junction and the germline gene differ at one end; a read error may be behind it. The rearrangement links TRBV7-2 to TRBJ2-1; D perhaps matches TRBD2 (6 bases). CDR3 length: 12 amino acids. Germline assignment: CDR1 SGHTA and CDR2 FQGNSA. This CDR3 reads CASSIAENEQFF. CDR3 in DNA: TGTGCCAGCAGCATAGCGGAGAATGAGCAGTTCTTC.

This clone was recorded once. This sequence joins TRBV5-6 and TRBJ1-1, with 8 bases that match TRBD1. CDR3 length: 15 amino acids. The germline V gene has CDR1 SGHDT and CDR2 YYEEEE. The V and J ends lost 4 bases and 6 bases, in that order; junction bases with no gene match: 11. The CDR3: CASSPLDRDSAEAFF. For the CDR3, the DNA is TGTGCCAGCAGCCCACTGGACAGGGATTCCGCTGAAGCTTTCTTT.

The sample holds a few counts of this clone. The rearrangement uses TRBV6-1 and TRBJ1-2; TRBD1 aligns across 12 bases. Germline V gene data show CDR1 as MNHNS and CDR2 as SASEGT. Germline trimming cut 4 bases from V and 6 bases from J; bases unmatched to any gene: 6. CDR3 length: 15 amino acids. The CDR3 sequence is CASSVTGTGGNGYTF. CDR3 bases: TGTGCCAGCAGTGTAACCGGGACAGGGGGCAATGGCTACACCTTC.

This sequence joins TRBV5-1 and TRBJ2-2, with D possibly being TRBD2 (5 bases). This CDR3 is built from 16 residues. Germline loops: CDR1 SGHRS, CDR2 YFSETQ. Trimming cost V 4 bases and J 0 bases, with 13 bases left between them. The CDR3, as DNA: TGCGCCAGCAGCGCGAGACTATCTTCGAACACCGGGGAGCTGTTTTTT. This codes for CASSARLSSNTGELFF.

The chain joins TRBV7-6 to TRBJ2-1, with 7 bases that match TRBD2. The CDR3 sequence is 19 residues long. Germline lookup yields CDR1 SGHVS and CDR2 FNYEAQ. V lost 0 bases to trimming and J lost 0 bases; unmatched junction nucleotides: 11. CDR3 amino acids: CASSLAQAGSFSSYNEQFF. CDR3 DNA sequence: TGTGCCAGCAGCTTAGCGCAAGCGGGGAGCTTCAGCTCCTACAATGAGCAGTTCTTC.